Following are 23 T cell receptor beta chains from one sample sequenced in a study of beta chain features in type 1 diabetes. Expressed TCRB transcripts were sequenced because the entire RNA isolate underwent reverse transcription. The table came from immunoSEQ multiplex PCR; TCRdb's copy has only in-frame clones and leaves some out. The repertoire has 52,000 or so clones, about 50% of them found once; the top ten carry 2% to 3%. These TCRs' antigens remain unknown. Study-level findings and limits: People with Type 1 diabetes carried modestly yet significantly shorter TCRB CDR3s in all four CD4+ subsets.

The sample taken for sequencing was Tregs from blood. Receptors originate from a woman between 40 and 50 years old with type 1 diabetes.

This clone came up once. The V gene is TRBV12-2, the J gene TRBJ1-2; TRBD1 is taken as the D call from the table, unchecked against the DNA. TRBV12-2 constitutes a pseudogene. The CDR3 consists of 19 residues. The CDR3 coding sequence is TGTGCAAGTCGCTTGCATGGTTGTTGGACAGGGGGCGGTCTATTTGGCTACACCTTC. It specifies CASRLHGCWTGGGLFGYTF.

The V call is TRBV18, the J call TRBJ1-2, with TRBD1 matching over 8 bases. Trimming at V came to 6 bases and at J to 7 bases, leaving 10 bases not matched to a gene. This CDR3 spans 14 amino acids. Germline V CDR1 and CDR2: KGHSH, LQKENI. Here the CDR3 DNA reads TGTGCCAGCTCCCCCGACAGGGGCGGATTTGGCTACACCTTC. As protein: CASSPDRGGFGYTF.

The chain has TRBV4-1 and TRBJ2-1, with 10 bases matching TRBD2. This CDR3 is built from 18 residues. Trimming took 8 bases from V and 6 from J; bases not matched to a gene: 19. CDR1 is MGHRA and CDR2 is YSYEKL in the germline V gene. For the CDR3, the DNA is TGCGCCAGCGGGGGCGGGGGGACGAGCGGGAGGGCCTCCAATGAGCAGTTCTTC. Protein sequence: CASGGGGTSGRASNEQFF.

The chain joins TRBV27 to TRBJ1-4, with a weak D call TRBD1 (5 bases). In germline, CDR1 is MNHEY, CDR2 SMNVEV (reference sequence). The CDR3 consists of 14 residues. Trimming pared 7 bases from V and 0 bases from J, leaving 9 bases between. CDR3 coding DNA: TGTGCCAGCACCCTCAGGGCAACTAATGAAAAACTGTTTTTT. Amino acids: CASTLRATNEKLFF. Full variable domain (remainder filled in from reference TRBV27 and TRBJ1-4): EAQVTQNPRYLITVTGKKLTVTCSQNMNHEYMSWYRQDPGLGLRQIYYSMNVEVTDKGDVPEGYKVSRKEKRNFPLILESPSPNQTSLYFCASTLRATNEKLFFGSGTQLSVL.

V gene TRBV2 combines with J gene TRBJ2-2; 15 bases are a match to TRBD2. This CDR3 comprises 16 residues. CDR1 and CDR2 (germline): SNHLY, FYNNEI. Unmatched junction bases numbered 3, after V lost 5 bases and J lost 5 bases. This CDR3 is CASSPGLAGGTGELFF. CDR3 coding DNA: TGTGCCAGCAGTCCGGGACTAGCGGGAGGAACCGGGGAGCTGTTTTTT.

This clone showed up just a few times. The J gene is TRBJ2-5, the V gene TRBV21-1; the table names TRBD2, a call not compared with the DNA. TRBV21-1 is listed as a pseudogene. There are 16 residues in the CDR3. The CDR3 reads CASIKTGRGSGGTQYF. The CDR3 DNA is TGTGCCAGCATCAAAACCGGACGGGGATCGGGGGGGACCCAGTACTTC.

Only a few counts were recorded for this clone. Here the CDR3 DNA reads TGTGCCAGCAGCCCCCGTAGGGGGAAGGGTGGCTACACCTTC. It codes for CASSPRRGKGGYTF. The chain links TRBV13 to TRBJ1-2; D is perhaps TRBD1 (6 bases). V lost 5 bases, J lost 7 bases, and 17 bases lay in between. The CDR3 is 14 amino acids. Germline-derived CDR1 and CDR2 are PRHDT and FYEKMQ (reference sequence).

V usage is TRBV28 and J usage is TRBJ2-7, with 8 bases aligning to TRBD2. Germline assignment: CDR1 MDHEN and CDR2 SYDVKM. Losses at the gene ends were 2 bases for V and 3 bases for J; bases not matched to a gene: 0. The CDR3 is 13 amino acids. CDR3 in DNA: TGTGCCAGCAGTTTAGCGGGGGGCTACGAGCAGTACTTC. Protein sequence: CASSLAGGYEQYF.

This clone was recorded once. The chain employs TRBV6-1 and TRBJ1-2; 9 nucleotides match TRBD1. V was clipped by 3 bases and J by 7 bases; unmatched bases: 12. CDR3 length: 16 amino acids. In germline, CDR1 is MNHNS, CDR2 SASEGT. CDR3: CASSDWAQGALAGYTF. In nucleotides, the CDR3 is TGTGCCAGCAGTGACTGGGCACAGGGGGCGTTGGCTGGCTACACCTTC.

The CDR3 protein is CASTEGGEQYF. The DNA of the CDR3 is TGCGCCAGCACTGAAGGAGGCGAGCAGTACTTC. The chain uses TRBV5-1 and TRBJ2-7, with D possibly TRBD2 on 5 matching bases. Germline V gene data show CDR1 as SGHRS and CDR2 as YFSETQ. This CDR3 contains 11 residues. Trimming stripped 6 bases from V and 6 bases from J, with 10 bases between. The variable domain in full, completed from reference TRBV5-1 and TRBJ2-7, reads KAGVTQTPRYLIKTRGQQVTLSCSPISGHRSVSWYQQTPGQGLQFLFEYFSETQRNKGNFPGRFSGRQFSNSRSEMNVSTLELGDSALYLCASTEGGEQYFGPGTRLTVT.

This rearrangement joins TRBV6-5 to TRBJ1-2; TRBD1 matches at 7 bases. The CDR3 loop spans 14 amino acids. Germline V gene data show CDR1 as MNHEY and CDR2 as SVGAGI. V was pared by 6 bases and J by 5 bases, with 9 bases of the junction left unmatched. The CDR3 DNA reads TGTGCCAGCAGACAACCGGACAGGTGGTATGGCTACACCTTC. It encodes CASRQPDRWYGYTF.

The CDR3 loop is CASSPLTGTRLNEQYF. CDR3 nucleotides: TGTGCCAGCTCACCACTGACAGGGACCAGATTGAACGAGCAGTACTTC. V gene TRBV18 combines with J gene TRBJ2-5, with TRBD1 matching 7 bases. The DNA end favors TRBJ2-7, so the J call may be wrong. Germline V gene data show CDR1 as KGHSH and CDR2 as LQKENI. The CDR3 totals 16 residues.

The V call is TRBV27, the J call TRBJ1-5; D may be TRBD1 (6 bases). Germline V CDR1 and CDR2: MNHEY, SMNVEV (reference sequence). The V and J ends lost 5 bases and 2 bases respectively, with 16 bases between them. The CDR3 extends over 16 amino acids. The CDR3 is CASSPLGGGRNQPQHF. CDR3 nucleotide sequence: TGTGCCAGCAGTCCTCTGGGAGGGGGGCGCAATCAGCCCCAGCATTTT.

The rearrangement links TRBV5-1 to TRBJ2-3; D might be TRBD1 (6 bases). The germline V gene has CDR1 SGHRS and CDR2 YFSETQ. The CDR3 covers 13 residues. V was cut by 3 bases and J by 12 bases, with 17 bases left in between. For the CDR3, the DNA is TGCGCCAGCAGCTCCGACAGCAGGGGATTTCAGTATTTT. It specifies CASSSDSRGFQYF.

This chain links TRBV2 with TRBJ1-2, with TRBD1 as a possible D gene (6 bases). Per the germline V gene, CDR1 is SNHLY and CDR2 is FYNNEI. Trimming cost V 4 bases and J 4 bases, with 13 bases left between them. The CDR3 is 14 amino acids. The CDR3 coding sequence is TGTGCCAGCAGTGCACAGGGAAGGGCCTATGGCTACACCTTC. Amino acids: CASSAQGRAYGYTF.

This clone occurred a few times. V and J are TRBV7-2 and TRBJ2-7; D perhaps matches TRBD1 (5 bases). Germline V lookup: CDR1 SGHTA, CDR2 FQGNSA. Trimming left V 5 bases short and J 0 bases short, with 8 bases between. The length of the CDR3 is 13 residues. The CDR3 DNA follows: TGTGCCAGCAGCCAAACAGGCTCCTACGAGCAGTACTTC. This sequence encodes CASSQTGSYEQYF.

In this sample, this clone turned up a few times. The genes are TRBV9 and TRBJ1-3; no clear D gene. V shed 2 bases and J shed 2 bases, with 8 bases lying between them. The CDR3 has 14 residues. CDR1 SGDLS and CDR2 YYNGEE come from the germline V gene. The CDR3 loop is CASSVGSTGNTIYF. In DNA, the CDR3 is TGTGCCAGCAGCGTCGGTTCGACTGGAAACACCATATATTTT.

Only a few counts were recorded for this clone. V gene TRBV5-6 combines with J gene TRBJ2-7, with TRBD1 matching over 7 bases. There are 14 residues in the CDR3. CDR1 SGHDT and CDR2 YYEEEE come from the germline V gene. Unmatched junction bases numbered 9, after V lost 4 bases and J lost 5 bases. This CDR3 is CASSRNRGSHEQYF. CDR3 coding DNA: TGTGCCAGCAGCCGCAACAGGGGTTCCCACGAGCAGTACTTC. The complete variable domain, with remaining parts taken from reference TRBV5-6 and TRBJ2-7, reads DAGVTQSPTHLIKTRGQQVTLRCSPKSGHDTVSWYQQALGQGPQFIFQYYEEEERQRGNFPDRFSGHQFPNYSSELNVNALLLGDSALYLCASSRNRGSHEQYFGPGTRLTVT.

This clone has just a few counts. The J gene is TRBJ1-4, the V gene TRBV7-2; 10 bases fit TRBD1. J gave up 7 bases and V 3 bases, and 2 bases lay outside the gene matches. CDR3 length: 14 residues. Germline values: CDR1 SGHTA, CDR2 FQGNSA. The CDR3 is CASSFRDRGEKLFF. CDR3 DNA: TGTGCCAGCAGCTTCCGGGACAGGGGTGAAAAACTGTTTTTT.

CDR3 protein: CASSFSTGQADTQYF. The DNA for the CDR3 is TGTGCCAGCAGCTTCTCGACAGGGCAAGCAGATACGCAGTATTTT. The chain uses TRBV7-9 and TRBJ2-3; 7 nucleotides align to TRBD1. The germline V gene encodes CDR1 SEHNR and CDR2 FQNEAQ (reference sequence). This CDR3 spans 15 amino acids. Trimming took 3 bases from V and 4 from J; bases not matched to a gene: 7.

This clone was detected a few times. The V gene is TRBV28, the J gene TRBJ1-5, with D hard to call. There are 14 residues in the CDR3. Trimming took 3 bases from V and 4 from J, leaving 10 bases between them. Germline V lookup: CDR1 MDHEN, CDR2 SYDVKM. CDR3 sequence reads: CASSFPPRNQPQHF. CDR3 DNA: TGTGCCAGCAGTTTTCCCCCCAGGAATCAGCCCCAGCATTTT.

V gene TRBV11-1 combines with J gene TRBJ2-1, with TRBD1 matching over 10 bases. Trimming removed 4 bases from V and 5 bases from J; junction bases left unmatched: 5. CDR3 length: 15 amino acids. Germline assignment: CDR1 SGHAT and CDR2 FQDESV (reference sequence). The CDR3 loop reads CASSSAGTGDNEQFF. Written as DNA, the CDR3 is TGTGCCAGCAGCTCCGCGGGGACAGGGGACAATGAGCAGTTCTTC.

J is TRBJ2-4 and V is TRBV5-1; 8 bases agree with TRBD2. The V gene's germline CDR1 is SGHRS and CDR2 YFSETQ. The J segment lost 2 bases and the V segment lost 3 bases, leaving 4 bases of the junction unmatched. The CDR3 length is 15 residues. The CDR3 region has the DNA TGCGCCAGCAGCTACGGGGGGGGCCCCAAAAACATTCAGTACTTC. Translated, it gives CASSYGGGPKNIQYF.